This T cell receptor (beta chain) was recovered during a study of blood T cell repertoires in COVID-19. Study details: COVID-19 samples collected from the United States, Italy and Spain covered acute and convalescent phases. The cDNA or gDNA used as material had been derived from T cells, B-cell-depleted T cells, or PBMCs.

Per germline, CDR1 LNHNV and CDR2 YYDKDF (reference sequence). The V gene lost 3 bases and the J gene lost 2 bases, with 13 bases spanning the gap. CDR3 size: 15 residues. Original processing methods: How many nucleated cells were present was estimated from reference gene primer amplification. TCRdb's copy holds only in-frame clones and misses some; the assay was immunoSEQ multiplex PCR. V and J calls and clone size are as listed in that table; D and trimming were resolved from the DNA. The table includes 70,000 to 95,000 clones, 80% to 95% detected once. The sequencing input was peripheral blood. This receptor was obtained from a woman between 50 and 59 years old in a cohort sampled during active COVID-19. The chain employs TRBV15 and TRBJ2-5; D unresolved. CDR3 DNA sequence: TGTGCCACCAGCAGGGGCAGACCGAGACAAGAGACCCAGTACTTC. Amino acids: CATSRGRPRQETQYF.